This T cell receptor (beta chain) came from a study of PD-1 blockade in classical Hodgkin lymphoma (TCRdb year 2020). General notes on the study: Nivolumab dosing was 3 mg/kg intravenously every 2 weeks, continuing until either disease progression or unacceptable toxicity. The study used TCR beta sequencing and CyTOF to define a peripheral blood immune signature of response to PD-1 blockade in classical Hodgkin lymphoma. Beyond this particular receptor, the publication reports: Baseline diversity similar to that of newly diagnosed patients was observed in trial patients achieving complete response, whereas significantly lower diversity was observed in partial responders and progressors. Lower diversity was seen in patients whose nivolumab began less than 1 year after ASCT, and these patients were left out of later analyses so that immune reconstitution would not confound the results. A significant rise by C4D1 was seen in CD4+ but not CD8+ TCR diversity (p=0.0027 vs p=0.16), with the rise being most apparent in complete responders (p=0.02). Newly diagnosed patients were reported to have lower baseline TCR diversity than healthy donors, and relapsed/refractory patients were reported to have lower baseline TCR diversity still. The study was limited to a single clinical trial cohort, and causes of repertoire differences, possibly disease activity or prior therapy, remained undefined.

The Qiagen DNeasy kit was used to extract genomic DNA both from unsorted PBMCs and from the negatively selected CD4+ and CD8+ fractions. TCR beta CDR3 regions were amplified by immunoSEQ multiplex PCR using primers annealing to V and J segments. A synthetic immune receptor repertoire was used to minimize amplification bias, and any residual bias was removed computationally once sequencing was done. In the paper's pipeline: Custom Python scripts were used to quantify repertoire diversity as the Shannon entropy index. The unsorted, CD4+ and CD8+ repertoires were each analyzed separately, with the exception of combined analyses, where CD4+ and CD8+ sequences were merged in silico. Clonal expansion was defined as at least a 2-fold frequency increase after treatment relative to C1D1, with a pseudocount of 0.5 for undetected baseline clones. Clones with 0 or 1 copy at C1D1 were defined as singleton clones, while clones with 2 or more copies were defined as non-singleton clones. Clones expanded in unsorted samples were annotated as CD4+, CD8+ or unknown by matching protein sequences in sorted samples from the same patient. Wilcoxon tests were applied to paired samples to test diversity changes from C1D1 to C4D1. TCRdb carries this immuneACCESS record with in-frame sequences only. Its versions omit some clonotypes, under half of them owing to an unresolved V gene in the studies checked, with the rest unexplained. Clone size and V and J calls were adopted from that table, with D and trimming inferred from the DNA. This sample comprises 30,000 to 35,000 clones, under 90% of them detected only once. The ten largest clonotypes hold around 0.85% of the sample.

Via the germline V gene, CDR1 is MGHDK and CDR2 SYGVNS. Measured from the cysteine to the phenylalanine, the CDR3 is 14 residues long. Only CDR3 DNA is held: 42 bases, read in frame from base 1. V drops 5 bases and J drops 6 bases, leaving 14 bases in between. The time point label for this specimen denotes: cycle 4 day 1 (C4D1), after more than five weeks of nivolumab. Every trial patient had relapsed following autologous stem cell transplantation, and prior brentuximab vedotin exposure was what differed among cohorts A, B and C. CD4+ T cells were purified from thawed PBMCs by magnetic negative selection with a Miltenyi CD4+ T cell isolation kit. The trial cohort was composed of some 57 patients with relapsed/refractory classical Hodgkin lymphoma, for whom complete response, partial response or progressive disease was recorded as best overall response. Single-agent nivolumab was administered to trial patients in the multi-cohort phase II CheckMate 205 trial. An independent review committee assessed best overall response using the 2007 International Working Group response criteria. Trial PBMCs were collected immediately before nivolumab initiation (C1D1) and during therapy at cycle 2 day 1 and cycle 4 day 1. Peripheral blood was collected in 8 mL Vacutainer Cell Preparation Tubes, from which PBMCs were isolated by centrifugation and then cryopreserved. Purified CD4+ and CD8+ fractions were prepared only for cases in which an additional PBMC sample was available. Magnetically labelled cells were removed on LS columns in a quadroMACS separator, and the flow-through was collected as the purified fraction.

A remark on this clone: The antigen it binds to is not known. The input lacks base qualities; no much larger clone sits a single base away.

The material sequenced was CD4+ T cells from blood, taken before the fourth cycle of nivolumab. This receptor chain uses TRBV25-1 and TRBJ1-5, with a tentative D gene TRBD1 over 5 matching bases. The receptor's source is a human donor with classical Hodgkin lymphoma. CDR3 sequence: CASSPPGEGQPQHF. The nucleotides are TGTGCCAGCAGTCCCCCGGGGGAGGGTCAGCCCCAGCATTTT.